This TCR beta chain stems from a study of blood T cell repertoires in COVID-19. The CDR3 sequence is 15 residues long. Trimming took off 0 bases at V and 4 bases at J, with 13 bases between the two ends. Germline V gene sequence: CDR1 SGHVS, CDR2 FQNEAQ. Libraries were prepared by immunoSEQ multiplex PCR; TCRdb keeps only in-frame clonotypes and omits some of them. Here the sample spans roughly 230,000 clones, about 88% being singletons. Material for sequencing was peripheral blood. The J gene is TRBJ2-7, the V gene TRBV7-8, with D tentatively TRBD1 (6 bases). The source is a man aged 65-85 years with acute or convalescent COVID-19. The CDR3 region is CASSLAGTTGYEQYF. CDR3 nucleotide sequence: TGTGCCAGCAGCTTAGCCGGGACAACTGGATACGAGCAGTACTTC.